Detailed here is one T cell receptor (beta chain). The table lists this clonotype with many counts. The specificity of this receptor is unknown. No base qualities exist here, and no much larger clone lies one base off it. Exclusion was applied to patients with uncontrolled infections, other autoimmune diseases, pregnancy or lactation. Diagnoses were based on clinical symptoms, serum thyroxine and TRAb, thyroid ultrasound and orbital computed tomography. Trizol reagent was used to extract total RNA, and RNA quality was then checked on an Agilent 2100 Bioanalyzer. The TCR beta CDR3 regions were amplified from RNA transcripts. The TCR CDR3 was subjected to a first round of RT-PCR using the HTBI primer set and the Qiagen OneStep RT-PCR kit. Libraries were constructed in a second round of multiplex PCR, after which size selection and purification were carried out. Libraries were sequenced paired-end with 100 bp reads on an Illumina HiSeq2000. On the authors' methods: SOAPnuke was used to process the raw data, removing reads that contained adapters or uncalled bases, had a mean Phred below 15, or lacked an exact match to the constant primer or identifier. COPE v1.2.5 was used to merge the high-quality paired reads, and each unique nucleotide sequence was defined as a clonotype. MiTCR v1.1 was used to align the clonotypes against IMGT TRBV, TRBD and TRBJ reference segments. Only V-J combinations with frequency above 0.0001, covering 99% to 99.2% of repertoires, were analysed. The TCS score was defined as the ratio of F50 (clonal expansion) to E x V (chaos), calculated using BLOSUM62-based TCRdist between CDR3 peptides within each V-J. Welch's t-statistics and random forest reduced fewer than 600 V-J features to roughly 13, which were used in a naive Bayes classifier (R e1071). Thyroid-blood repertoire similarity was quantified with the Morisita-Horn index. In TCRdb, the public reads were trimmed at Q25 with fastp and aligned with MiXCR, with productive beta chains retained. Each CDR3 protein gets just one entry, which takes the most common genes and DNA from the rows behind it. These V and J calls derive from TCRdb rather than the authors' analysis. The sample table lists 500,000 to 650,000 distinct CDR3 sequences, 40% to 50% of them with a count of one. The top ten hold about two fifths of the sample.

CDR1 and CDR2 were assigned from the germline V gene (reference sequence) as SEHNR and FQNEAQ. Compared with germline, V lacks 5 bases and J lacks 2 bases; bases without a gene match: 4. Reading from cysteine to phenylalanine, the CDR3 counts 14 amino acids. The kept DNA is CDR3 alone, 42 bases in frame from the first base. This entry comes from a study of T cells in Graves' hyperthyroidism and ophthalmopathy (dated by TCRdb to about 2019). At the level of the whole study: To identify TCR V-J signatures that set the groups apart, the researchers used a discovery cohort of more than 95 patients, made up of about 44 with Graves' ophthalmopathy and 57 with stable Graves' hyperthyroidism. Prospective prediction of ophthalmopathy was tested in an independent validation cohort consisting of under 20 hyperthyroidism patients and some 17 patients who later progressed to ophthalmopathy. The 100 discovery patients were randomly split 7:3 into training and test sets. Thyroid tissue and blood T-cell repertoires from six Graves' hyperthyroidism patients were also compared in the study. Once sampling was done, hyperthyroidism patients were given methimazole at a starting dose of 30 mg daily, whereas ophthalmopathy patients were given high-dose intravenous methylprednisolone. According to the paper, TCR Vbeta CDR3 sequencing was carried out on over 130 peripheral blood samples, which came from 40 to 45 ophthalmopathy, some 73 hyperthyroidism and roughly 17 progressor patients. What the research found in general, with its limitations: Most expanded thyroid clonotypes (frequency above 0.001) were also detected in blood, a finding suggesting that blood repertoires may reflect thyroid immune responses. Sample size was not statistically predetermined, and blinding of investigators to group allocation was not performed. In cross-validation, a model built on a 13 V-J signature told ophthalmopathy apart from stable hyperthyroidism with approximately 90% sensitivity and approximately 81% specificity, and in testing the same model reached 80%/75%. In validation, the model predicted progression to ophthalmopathy a median of around 6.5 months before onset, with around 70% sensitivity and 72.22% specificity.

Sequences were obtained from peripheral blood or thyroid tissue (not recorded which). The sequence was obtained from an adult woman with Graves' disease, either hyperthyroidism or ophthalmopathy (not recorded which). The rearrangement combines TRBV7-9 with TRBJ2-7; 9 bases in between match TRBD2. The DNA sequence follows: TGTGCCAGCAGCAATAGCGGGGGTACCTACGAGCAGTACTTC. This codes for CASSNSGGTYEQYF. The variable domain in full, with residues beyond the CDR3 obtained from the reference TRBV7-9 and TRBJ2-7 genes, is DTGVSQNPRHKITKRGQNVTFRCDPISEHNRLYWYRQTLGQGPEFLTYFQNEAQLEKSRLLSDRFSAERPKGSFSTLEIQRTEQGDSAMYLCASSNSGGTYEQYFGPGTRLTVT.